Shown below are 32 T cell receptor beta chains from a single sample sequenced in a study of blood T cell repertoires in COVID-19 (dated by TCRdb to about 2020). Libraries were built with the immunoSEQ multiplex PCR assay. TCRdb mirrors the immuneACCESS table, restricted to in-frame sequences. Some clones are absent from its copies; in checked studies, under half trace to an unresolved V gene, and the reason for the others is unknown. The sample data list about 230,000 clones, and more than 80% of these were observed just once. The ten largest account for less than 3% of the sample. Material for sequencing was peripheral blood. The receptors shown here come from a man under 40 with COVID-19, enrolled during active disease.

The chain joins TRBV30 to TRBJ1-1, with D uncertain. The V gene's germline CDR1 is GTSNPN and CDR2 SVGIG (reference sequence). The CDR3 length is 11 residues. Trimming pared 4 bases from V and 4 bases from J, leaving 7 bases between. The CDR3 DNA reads TGTGCCTGGAAGAGTAGCACTGAAGCTTTCTTT. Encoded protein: CAWKSSTEAFF. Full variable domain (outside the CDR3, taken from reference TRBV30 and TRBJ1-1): SQTIHQWPATLVQPVGSPLSLECTVEGTSNPNLYWYRQAAGRGLQLLFYSVGIGQISSEVPQNLSASRPQDRQFILSSKKLLLSDSGFYLCAWKSSTEAFFGQGTRLTVV.

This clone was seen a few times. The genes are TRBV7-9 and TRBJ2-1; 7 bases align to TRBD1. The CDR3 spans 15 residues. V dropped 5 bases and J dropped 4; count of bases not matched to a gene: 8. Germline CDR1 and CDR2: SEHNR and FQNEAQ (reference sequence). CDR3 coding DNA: TGTGCCAGCAGCCCGTCCCGGGACAGTTACAATGAGCAGTTCTTC. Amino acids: CASSPSRDSYNEQFF.

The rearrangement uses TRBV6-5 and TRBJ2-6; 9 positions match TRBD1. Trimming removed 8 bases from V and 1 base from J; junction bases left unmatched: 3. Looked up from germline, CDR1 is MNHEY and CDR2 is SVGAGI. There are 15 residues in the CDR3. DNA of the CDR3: TGTGCCAGCGGGACAGGGTCTTCTGGGGCCAACGTCCTGACTTTC. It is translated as CASGTGSSGANVLTF.

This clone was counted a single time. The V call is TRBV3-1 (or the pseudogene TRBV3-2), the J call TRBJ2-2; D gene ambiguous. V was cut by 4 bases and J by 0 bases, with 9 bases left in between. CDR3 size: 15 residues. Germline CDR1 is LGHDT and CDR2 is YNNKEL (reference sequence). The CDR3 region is CASSLNFANTGELFF. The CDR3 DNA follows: TGTGCCAGCAGCCTTAATTTCGCGAACACCGGGGAGCTGTTTTTT.

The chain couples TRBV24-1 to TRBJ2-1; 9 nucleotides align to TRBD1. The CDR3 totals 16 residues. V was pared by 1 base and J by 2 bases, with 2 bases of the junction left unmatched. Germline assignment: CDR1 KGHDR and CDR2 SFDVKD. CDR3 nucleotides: TGTGCCACCAGTGATTTCGGGACAGGGACCTACAATGAGCAGTTCTTC. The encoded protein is CATSDFGTGTYNEQFF.

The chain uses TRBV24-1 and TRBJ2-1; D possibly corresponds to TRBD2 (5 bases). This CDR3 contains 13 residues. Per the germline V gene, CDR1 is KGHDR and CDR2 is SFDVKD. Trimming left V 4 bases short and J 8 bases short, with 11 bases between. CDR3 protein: CATSESSIYEQFF. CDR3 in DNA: TGTGCCACCAGTGAGTCTAGCATCTATGAGCAGTTCTTC.

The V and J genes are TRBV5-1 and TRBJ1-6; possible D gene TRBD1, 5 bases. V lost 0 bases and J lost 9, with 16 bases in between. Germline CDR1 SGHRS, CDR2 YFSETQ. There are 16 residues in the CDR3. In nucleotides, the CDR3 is TGCGCCAGCAGCTTGGAAGGATCAGGGTATGGTTCACCCCTCCACTTT. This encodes CASSLEGSGYGSPLHF.

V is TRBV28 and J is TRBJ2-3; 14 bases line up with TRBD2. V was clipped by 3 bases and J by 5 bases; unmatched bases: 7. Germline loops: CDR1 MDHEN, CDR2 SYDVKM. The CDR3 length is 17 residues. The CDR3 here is CASSFATSGRAGDTQYF. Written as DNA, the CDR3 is TGTGCCAGCAGTTTCGCGACTAGCGGGAGGGCAGGAGATACGCAGTATTTT.

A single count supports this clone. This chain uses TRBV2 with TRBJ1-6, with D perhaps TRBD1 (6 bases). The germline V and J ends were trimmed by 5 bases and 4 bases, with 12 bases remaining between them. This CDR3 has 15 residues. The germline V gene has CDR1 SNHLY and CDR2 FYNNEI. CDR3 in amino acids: CASSPRTVYNSPLHF. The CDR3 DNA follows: TGTGCCAGCAGTCCCCGGACAGTTTATAATTCACCCCTCCACTTT.

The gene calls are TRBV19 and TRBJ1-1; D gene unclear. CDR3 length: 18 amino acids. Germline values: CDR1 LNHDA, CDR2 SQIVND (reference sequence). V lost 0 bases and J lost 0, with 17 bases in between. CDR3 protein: CASSIDSSEGSLNTEAFF. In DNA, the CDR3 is TGTGCCAGTAGTATAGATTCATCGGAGGGCTCATTGAACACTGAAGCTTTCTTT.

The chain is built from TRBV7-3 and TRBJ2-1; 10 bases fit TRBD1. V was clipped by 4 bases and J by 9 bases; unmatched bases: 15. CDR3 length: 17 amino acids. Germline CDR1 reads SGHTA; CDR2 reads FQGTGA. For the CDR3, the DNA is TGTGCCAGCAGCTCCTCCCTAGACAGGGGGCGCGATGGTGAGCAGTTCTTC. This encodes CASSSSLDRGRDGEQFF.

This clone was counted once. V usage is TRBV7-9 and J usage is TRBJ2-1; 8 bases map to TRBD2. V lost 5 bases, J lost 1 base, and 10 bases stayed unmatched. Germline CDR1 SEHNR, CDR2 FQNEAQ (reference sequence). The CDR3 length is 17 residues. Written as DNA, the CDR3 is TGTGCCAGCAGCCCCGGGATAGCGGGGTCATCCTACAATGAGCAGTTCTTC. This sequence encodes CASSPGIAGSSYNEQFF.

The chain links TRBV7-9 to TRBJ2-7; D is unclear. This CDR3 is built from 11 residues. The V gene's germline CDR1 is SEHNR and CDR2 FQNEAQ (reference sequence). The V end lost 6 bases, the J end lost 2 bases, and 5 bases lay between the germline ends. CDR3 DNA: TGTGCCAGCAGACTAACCTACGAGCAGTACTTC. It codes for CASRLTYEQYF.

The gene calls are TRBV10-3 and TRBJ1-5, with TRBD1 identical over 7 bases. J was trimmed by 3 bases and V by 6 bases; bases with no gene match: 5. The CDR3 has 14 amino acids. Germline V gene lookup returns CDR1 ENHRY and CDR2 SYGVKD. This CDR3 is CAISGDRTNQPQHF. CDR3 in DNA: TGTGCCATCAGCGGGGACAGAACCAATCAGCCCCAGCATTTT.

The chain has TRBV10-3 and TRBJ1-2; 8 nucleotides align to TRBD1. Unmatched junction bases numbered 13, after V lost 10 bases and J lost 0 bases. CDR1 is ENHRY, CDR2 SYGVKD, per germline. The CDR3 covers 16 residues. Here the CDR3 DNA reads TGTGCCACCCTCTCGACAGGGGCTCAAGCTAACTATGGCTACACCTTC. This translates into CATLSTGAQANYGYTF.

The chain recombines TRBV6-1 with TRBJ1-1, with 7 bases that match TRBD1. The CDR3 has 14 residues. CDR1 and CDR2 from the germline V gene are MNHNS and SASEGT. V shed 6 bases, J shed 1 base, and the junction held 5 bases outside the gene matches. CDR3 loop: CASSRQGQNTEAFF. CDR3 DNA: TGTGCCAGCAGCCGACAGGGTCAGAACACTGAAGCTTTCTTT.

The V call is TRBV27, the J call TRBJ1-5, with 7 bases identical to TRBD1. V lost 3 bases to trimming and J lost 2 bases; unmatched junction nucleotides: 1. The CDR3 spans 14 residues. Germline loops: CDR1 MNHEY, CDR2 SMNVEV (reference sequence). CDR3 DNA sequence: TGTGCCAGCAGTTTCGGACAGGGCAATCAGCCCCAGCATTTT. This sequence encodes CASSFGQGNQPQHF.

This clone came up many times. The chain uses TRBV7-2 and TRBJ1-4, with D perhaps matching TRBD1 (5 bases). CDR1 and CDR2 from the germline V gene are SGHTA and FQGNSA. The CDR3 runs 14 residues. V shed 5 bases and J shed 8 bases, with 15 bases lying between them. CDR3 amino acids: CASSTSGTLEKLFF. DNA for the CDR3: TGTGCCAGCAGCACTTCCGGGACTCTCGAAAAACTGTTTTTT.

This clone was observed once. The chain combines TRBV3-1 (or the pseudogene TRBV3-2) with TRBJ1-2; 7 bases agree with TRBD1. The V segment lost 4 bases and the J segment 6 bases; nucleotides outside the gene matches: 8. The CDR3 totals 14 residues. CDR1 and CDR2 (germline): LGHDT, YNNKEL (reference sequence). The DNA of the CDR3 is TGTGCCAGCAGCCCCACGACAGGGTCGAATGGCTACACCTTC. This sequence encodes CASSPTTGSNGYTF.

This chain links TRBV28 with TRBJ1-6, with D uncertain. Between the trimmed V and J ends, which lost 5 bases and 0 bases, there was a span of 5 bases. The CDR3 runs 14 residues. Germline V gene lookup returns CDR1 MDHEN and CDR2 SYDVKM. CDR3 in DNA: TGTGCCAGCAGTCCGAGCTCCTATAATTCACCCCTCCACTTT. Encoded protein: CASSPSSYNSPLHF. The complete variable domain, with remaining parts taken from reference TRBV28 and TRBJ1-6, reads DVKVTQSSRYLVKRTGEKVFLECVQDMDHENMFWYRQDPGLGLRLIYFSYDVKMKEKGDIPEGYSVSREKKERFSLILESASTNQTSMYLCASSPSSYNSPLHFGNGTRLTVT.

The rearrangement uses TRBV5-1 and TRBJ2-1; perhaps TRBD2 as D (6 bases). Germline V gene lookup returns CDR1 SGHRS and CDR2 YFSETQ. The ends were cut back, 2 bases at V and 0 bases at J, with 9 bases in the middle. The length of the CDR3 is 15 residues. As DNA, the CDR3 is TGCGCCAGCAGCTTACTAGCAGACTCCTACAATGAGCAGTTCTTC. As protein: CASSLLADSYNEQFF.

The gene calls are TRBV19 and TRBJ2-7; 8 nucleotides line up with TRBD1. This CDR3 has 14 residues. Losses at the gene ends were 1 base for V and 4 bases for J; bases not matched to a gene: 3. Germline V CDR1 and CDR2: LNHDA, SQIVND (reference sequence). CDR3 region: CASSIGQGFYEQYF. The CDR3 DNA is TGTGCCAGTAGTATAGGACAGGGGTTTTACGAGCAGTACTTC.

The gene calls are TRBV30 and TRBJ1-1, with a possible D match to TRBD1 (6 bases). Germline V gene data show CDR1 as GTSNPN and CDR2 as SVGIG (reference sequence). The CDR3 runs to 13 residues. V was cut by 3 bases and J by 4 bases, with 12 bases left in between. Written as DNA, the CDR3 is TGTGCCTGGAGCCAACAGGGCACCACTGAAGCTTTCTTT. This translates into CAWSQQGTTEAFF.

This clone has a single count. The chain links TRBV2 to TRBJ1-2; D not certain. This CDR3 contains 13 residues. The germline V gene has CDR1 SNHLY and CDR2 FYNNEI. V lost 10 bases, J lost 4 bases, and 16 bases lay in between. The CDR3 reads CATPGMVSYGYTF. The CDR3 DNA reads TGTGCCACCCCGGGGATGGTCTCCTATGGCTACACCTTC.

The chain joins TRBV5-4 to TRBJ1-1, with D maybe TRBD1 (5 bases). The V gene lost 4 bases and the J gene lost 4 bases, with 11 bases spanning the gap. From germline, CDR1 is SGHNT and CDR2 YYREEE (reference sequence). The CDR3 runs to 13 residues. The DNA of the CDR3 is TGTGCCAGCAGCCAGGGTTGGGTCACTGAAGCTTTCTTT. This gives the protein CASSQGWVTEAFF.

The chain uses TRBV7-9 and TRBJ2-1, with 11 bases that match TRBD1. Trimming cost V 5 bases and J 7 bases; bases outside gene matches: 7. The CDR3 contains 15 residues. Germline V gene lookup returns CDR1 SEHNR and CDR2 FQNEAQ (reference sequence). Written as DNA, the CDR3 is TGTGCCAGCAGCCCCGGACAGGGGGCCTGGAATGAGCAGTTCTTC. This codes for CASSPGQGAWNEQFF.

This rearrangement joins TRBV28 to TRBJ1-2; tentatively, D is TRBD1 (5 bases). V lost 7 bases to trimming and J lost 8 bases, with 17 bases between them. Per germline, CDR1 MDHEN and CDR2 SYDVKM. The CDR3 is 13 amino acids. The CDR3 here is CASTSMRGSGYTF. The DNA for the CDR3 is TGTGCCAGCACCTCCATGCGGGGGAGCGGCTACACCTTC.

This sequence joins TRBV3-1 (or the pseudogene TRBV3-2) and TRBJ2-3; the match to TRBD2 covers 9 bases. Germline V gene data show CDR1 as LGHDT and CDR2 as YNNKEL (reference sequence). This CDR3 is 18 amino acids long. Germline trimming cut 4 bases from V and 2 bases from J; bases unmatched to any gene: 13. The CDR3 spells CASSRKNYLAGYTDTQYF. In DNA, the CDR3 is TGTGCCAGCAGCCGTAAAAATTATCTAGCGGGGTACACAGATACGCAGTATTTT.

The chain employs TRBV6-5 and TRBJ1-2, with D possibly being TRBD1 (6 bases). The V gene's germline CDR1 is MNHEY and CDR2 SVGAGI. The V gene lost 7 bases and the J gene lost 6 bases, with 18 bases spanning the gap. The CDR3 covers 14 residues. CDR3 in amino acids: CASTGNRDVNGYTF. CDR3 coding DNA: TGTGCCAGCACCGGAAACAGGGACGTCAATGGCTACACCTTC.

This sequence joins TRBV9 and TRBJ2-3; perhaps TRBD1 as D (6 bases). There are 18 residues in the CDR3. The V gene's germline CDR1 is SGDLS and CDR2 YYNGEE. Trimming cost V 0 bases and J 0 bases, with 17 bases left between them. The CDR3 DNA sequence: TGTGCCAGCAGCGTAGCGGACGGGACACTCATTAGCACAGATACGCAGTATTTT. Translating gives CASSVADGTLISTDTQYF.

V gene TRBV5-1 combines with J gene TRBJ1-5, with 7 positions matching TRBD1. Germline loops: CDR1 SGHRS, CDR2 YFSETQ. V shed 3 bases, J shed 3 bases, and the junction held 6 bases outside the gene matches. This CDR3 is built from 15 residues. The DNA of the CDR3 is TGCGCCAGCAGCTATTCCGGGACAGTCAATCAGCCCCAGCATTTT. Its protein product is CASSYSGTVNQPQHF.

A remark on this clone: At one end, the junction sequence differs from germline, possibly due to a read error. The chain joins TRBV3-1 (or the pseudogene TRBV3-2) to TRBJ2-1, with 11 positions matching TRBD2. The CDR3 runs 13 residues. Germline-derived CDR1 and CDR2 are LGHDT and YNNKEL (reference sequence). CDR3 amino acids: CASSLLAGGSGVF. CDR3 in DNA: TGTGCCAGCAGCCTTCTAGCGGGGGGCTCTGGCGTCTTC.